This entry lists 8 T cell receptor beta chains sequenced from one sample in a study of shared clonotypes between healthy human individuals. The table came from immunoSEQ multiplex PCR; TCRdb's copy has only in-frame clones and leaves some out. This sample has 2 million or so clones, with 95% found just once. Input material: naive CD4+ T cells sorted from blood. Subset reported: CD45RA+ positively selected. These receptors were collected from a man younger than 35 in good health.

The rearrangement uses TRBV25-1 and TRBJ1-1; no firm D call. The germline gives CDR1 MGHDK, CDR2 SYGVNS. Trimming removed 1 base at V and 1 base at J, with 4 bases between. The CDR3 loop spans 13 amino acids. CDR3 amino acids: CASSESTNTEAFF. The CDR3 nucleotides read TGTGCCAGCAGTGAATCAACGAACACTGAAGCTTTCTTT. The full variable domain, its missing parts supplied by reference TRBV25-1 and TRBJ1-1, is EADIYQTPRYLVIGTGKKITLECSQTMGHDKMYWYQQDPGMELHLIHYSYGVNSTEKGDLSSESTVSRIRTEHFPLTLESARPSHTSQYLCASSESTNTEAFFGQGTRLTVV.

The gene calls are TRBV28 and TRBJ2-7, with TRBD1 matching 7 bases. Germline-derived CDR1 and CDR2 are MDHEN and SYDVKM. This CDR3 has 14 residues. V lost 6 bases and J lost 3; bases outside the gene matches: 8. The CDR3 nucleotides read TGTGCCAGCAGGGAGACAGGGATCCTCTACGAGCAGTACTTC. Protein: CASRETGILYEQYF.

This clone was seen only once. This rearrangement joins TRBV21-1 to TRBJ1-6. TRBV21-1 is a known pseudogene. The CDR3 extends over 16 amino acids. The CDR3 DNA follows: TGTGCCAGCAGCACTGTCACGAGGGATGGGGATTCACCCCTCCACTTT. Protein product: CASSTVTRDGDSPLHF.

This clone appeared a single time. The chain joins TRBV6-5 to TRBJ1-1; 7 bases match TRBD1. Trimming removed 2 bases from V and 5 bases from J; junction bases left unmatched: 5. The CDR3 contains 14 residues. Germline CDR1 and CDR2: MNHEY and SVGAGI. This chain's CDR3 is CASSYQGDLTEAFF. CDR3 DNA sequence: TGTGCCAGCAGTTACCAGGGGGACTTGACTGAAGCTTTCTTT.

V and J are TRBV5-1 and TRBJ2-3; 9 bases match TRBD2. The CDR3 has 17 amino acids. Germline CDR1 and CDR2: SGHRS and YFSETQ. V gave up 0 bases and J gave up 0 bases; unmatched junction bases: 5. The CDR3 is CASSLAYSGSSTDTQYF. CDR3 coding DNA: TGCGCCAGCAGCTTGGCCTATAGCGGGAGCAGCACAGATACGCAGTATTTT. Combining the CDR3 with reference TRBV5-1 and TRBJ2-3 gives the whole variable domain KAGVTQTPRYLIKTRGQQVTLSCSPISGHRSVSWYQQTPGQGLQFLFEYFSETQRNKGNFPGRFSGRQFSNSRSEMNVSTLELGDSALYLCASSLAYSGSSTDTQYFGPGTRLTVL.

The genes are TRBV6-1 and TRBJ1-1; 7 nucleotides align to TRBD1. V shed 6 bases, J shed 1 base, and the junction held 5 bases outside the gene matches. The CDR3 contains 14 residues. Germline V gene data show CDR1 as MNHNS and CDR2 as SASEGT. As DNA, the CDR3 is TGTGCCAGCAGGCTGGCAGGGGGGAACACTGAAGCTTTCTTT. Encoded protein: CASRLAGGNTEAFF.

For the CDR3, the DNA is TGCGCCAGCAGCTTGCAAGGGCGCGATTCACCCCTCCACTTT. This sequence encodes CASSLQGRDSPLHF. The chain joins TRBV5-1 to TRBJ1-6; no clear D gene. The CDR3 spans 14 residues. Germline lookup yields CDR1 SGHRS and CDR2 YFSETQ. Trimming pared 1 base from V and 8 bases from J, leaving 10 bases between. The full variable domain, completed using reference TRBV5-1 and TRBJ1-6, is KAGVTQTPRYLIKTRGQQVTLSCSPISGHRSVSWYQQTPGQGLQFLFEYFSETQRNKGNFPGRFSGRQFSNSRSEMNVSTLELGDSALYLCASSLQGRDSPLHFGNGTRLTVT.

The rearrangement joins TRBV2 to TRBJ2-3; 9 positions agree with TRBD2. The CDR3 spans 14 residues. Germline V gene lookup returns CDR1 SNHLY and CDR2 FYNNEI. V lost 5 bases, J lost 3 bases, and 3 bases stayed unmatched. As DNA, the CDR3 is TGTGCCAGCAGTCGTAGCGGGGGAACAGATACGCAGTATTTT. Translation: CASSRSGGTDTQYF.